These 16 T cell receptor beta chains came from one sample sequenced in a study of response to subunit inactivated influenza vaccine. A single record per CDR3 protein comes from TCRdb applying MiXCR to the RT-PCR reads. The sample records 650,000 to 800,000 distinct CDR3 sequences, less than 20% being singletons. The source material was PBMCs from blood, sampled around 5 days after vaccination. The receptors were sampled from a middle-aged man who received an inactivated influenza vaccine.

The rearrangement links TRBV7-8 to TRBJ2-3; D possibly corresponds to TRBD2 (5 bases). There are 15 residues in the CDR3. The V gene lost 0 bases and the J gene lost 2 bases, with 9 bases spanning the gap. Germline lookup yields CDR1 SGHVS and CDR2 FQNEAQ. The CDR3 is CASSLANGVTDTQYF. DNA for the CDR3: TGTGCCAGCAGCTTAGCTAACGGGGTCACAGATACGCAGTATTTT.

This clonotype was seen a handful of times. The chain uses TRBV28 and TRBJ2-7; no clear D gene. The CDR3 covers 14 residues. V was shortened by 5 bases and J by 7 bases, with 18 bases between the two germline ends. Germline CDR1 is MDHEN and CDR2 is SYDVKM. The CDR3: CASSPPTRAREQYF. The CDR3 DNA sequence: TGTGCCAGCAGTCCGCCGACGAGAGCGCGAGAGCAGTACTTC.

The rearrangement links TRBV6-6 to TRBJ1-4, with D unresolved. This CDR3 region has 13 residues. Germline V gives CDR1 MNHNY, CDR2 SVGAGI (reference sequence). Trimming cost V 10 bases and J 7 bases, with 16 bases left between them. In DNA form, the CDR3 reads TGTGCCACCTGCCGGGAGGAGTTTGAAAAACTGTTTTTT. Its protein product is CATCREEFEKLFF.

This clonotype appeared a single time. The rearrangement joins TRBV7-6 to TRBJ2-2; 8 positions match TRBD2. Germline loops: CDR1 SGHVS, CDR2 FNYEAQ. J gave up 6 bases and V 1 base, and 7 bases lay outside the gene matches. The CDR3 covers 16 residues. Here the CDR3 DNA reads TGTGCCAGCAGCTTAGGAGGATTAGCGGGGTCCGGGGAGCTGTTTTTT. Translated, it gives CASSLGGLAGSGELFF.

The CDR3 bases are TGTGCCAGCAGTCACCTTGGCAACGAGCAGTACTTC. This translates into CASSHLGNEQYF. The V call is TRBV6-2 or TRBV6-3, the J call TRBJ2-7, with no clear D. The CDR3 runs to 12 residues. Trimming removed 5 bases at V and 5 bases at J, with 10 bases between. Germline CDR1 MNHEY, CDR2 SVGEGT.

The CDR3 sequence is CASSLGGVNTDTQYF. DNA for the CDR3: TGTGCCAGCAGTTTAGGGGGAGTTAACACAGATACGCAGTATTTT. This chain links TRBV12-3 or TRBV12-4 with TRBJ2-3, with D perhaps matching TRBD2 (5 bases). The CDR3 spans 15 residues. V was cut by 1 base and J by 2 bases, with 10 bases left in between.

V is TRBV18 and J is TRBJ1-5; D uncertain. V was cut by 8 bases and J by 4 bases, with 9 bases left in between. The CDR3 consists of 12 residues. Per the germline V gene, CDR1 is KGHSH and CDR2 is LQKENI. CDR3 sequence: CASAGTNQPQHF. DNA of the CDR3: TGTGCCAGCGCCGGAACTAATCAGCCCCAGCATTTT. The whole variable domain, filled in from reference TRBV18 and TRBJ1-5, reads NAGVMQNPRHLVRRRGQEARLRCSPMKGHSHVYWYRQLPEEGLKFMVYLQKENIIDESGMPKERFSAEFPKEGPSILRIQQVVRGDSAAYFCASAGTNQPQHFGDGTRLSIL.

This chain links TRBV6-2 or TRBV6-3 with TRBJ2-2; the match to TRBD2 covers 9 bases. Germline CDR1 MNHEY, CDR2 SVGEGT. With 4 bases clipped from V and 5 bases from J, the junction kept 20 bases outside the gene matches. The length of the CDR3 is 20 residues. CDR3 residues: CASSLPSRRVAGVGTGELFF. The CDR3 bases are TGTGCCAGCAGTTTACCCTCCAGGAGGGTAGCGGGAGTGGGAACCGGGGAGCTGTTTTTT.

Many counts were recorded for this clonotype. J is TRBJ2-1 and V is TRBV28; TRBD2 agrees at 15 bases. With 8 bases clipped from V and 8 bases from J, the junction kept 1 base outside the gene matches. CDR3 length: 13 amino acids. In germline, CDR1 is MDHEN, CDR2 SYDVKM. CDR3 loop: CASGTSGRYEQFF. The CDR3 region has the DNA TGTGCCAGCGGGACTAGCGGGAGGTATGAGCAGTTCTTC.

This clonotype was counted a few times. The chain has TRBV10-3 and TRBJ1-6, with D maybe TRBD1 (6 bases). Trimming removed 8 bases at V and 7 bases at J, with 15 bases between. Per the germline V gene, CDR1 is ENHRY and CDR2 is SYGVKD. The CDR3 spans 14 residues. The CDR3 nucleotides read TGTGCCATCTCGTCCGGGACAAGAAATTCACCCCTCCACTTT. Protein: CAISSGTRNSPLHF.

This clonotype was detected a few times. The chain recombines TRBV6-5 with TRBJ2-7; possibly TRBD1 for D (5 bases). V lost 4 bases and J lost 3, with 10 bases in between. The CDR3 runs to 13 residues. Germline CDR1 is MNHEY and CDR2 is SVGAGI. CDR3 protein: CASSFGHGYEQYF. The CDR3 bases are TGTGCCAGCAGTTTCGGACACGGCTACGAGCAGTACTTC.

This clonotype was detected only a few times. This chain links TRBV6-2 or TRBV6-3 with TRBJ2-1; 10 nucleotides match TRBD2. V shed 5 bases, J shed 2 bases, and the junction held 9 bases outside the gene matches. Germline assignment: CDR1 MNHEY and CDR2 SVGEGT. CDR3 length: 17 residues. The CDR3 region is CASSPFWTSGTYNEQFF. The CDR3 region has the DNA TGTGCCAGCAGTCCCTTTTGGACTAGCGGAACCTACAATGAGCAGTTCTTC.

The genes are TRBV5-5 and TRBJ1-5; TRBD1 matches 7 bases. The CDR3 loop spans 15 amino acids. Germline loops: CDR1 SGHKS, CDR2 YYEKEE (reference sequence). J gave up 4 bases and V 4 bases, and 8 bases lay outside the gene matches. CDR3 nucleotides: TGTGCCAGCAGCCAAAGACAGGGAATTAATCAGCCCCAGCATTTT. Amino acids: CASSQRQGINQPQHF.

This clonotype was detected only a few times. The chain carries TRBV2 and TRBJ2-3; 9 positions agree with TRBD1. The CDR3 loop spans 17 amino acids. V was pared by 2 bases and J by 4 bases, with 10 bases of the junction left unmatched. Germline lookup yields CDR1 SNHLY and CDR2 FYNNEI. This CDR3 reads CASSETAGTGTPDTQYF. CDR3 DNA sequence: TGTGCCAGCAGTGAAACCGCCGGGACAGGGACTCCAGATACGCAGTATTTT.

This clonotype was seen more than once but under ten times. The genes are TRBV7-9 and TRBJ1-4; D might be TRBD1 (5 bases). The CDR3 totals 14 residues. Trimming left V 5 bases short and J 6 bases short, with 13 bases between. From germline, CDR1 is SEHNR and CDR2 FQNEAQ (reference sequence). The CDR3 spells CASSGGGIHEKLFF. Written as DNA, the CDR3 is TGTGCCAGCAGCGGGGGTGGGATCCATGAAAAACTGTTTTTT.

The CDR3: CASSFSGTGGETQYF. In nucleotides, the CDR3 is TGTGCCAGCAGCTTTTCCGGGACAGGGGGCGAGACCCAGTACTTC. This chain links TRBV7-3 with TRBJ2-5, with TRBD1 matching over 12 bases. The ends lost 3 bases at V and 5 bases at J; junction bases unmatched: 4. This CDR3 is built from 15 residues. The germline V gene has CDR1 SGHTA and CDR2 FQGTGA.